Listed below are T cell receptor beta chains from one sample, sequenced in a study of early T cells in non-severe SARS-CoV-2 infection. Each CDR3 protein gets one entry after TCRdb re-called the 5' RACE reads with MiXCR. This sample carries 100,000 to 150,000 distinct CDR3 sequences, under 15% of them seen once, and the ten largest clones take 21%. Sequencing was performed on whole blood. The receptors derive from an adult who was a healthcare worker with PCR-confirmed SARS-CoV-2 infection or an uninfected control (not recorded which). Both conserved end residues are part of each CDR3. Each record gives: V gene, J gene, CDR3 length, CDR3 protein.

v_call: TRBV7-9; j_call: TRBJ2-5; cdr3_length: 15; cdr3_aa: CASSLYGPTKETQYF
v_call: TRBV6-5; j_call: TRBJ2-2; cdr3_length: 16; cdr3_aa: CASRAGTTANTGELFF
v_call: TRBV5-1; j_call: TRBJ1-2; cdr3_length: 13; cdr3_aa: CASSLGDSYGYTF
v_call: TRBV19; j_call: TRBJ1-4; cdr3_length: 15; cdr3_aa: CASGGVRPTNEKLFF
v_call: TRBV6-2/TRBV6-3; j_call: TRBJ2-2; cdr3_length: 15; cdr3_aa: CATREGGTNTGELFF
v_call: TRBV12-3/TRBV12-4; j_call: TRBJ1-6; cdr3_length: 15; cdr3_aa: CASTFGKAAMSPLHF
v_call: TRBV2; j_call: TRBJ2-1; cdr3_length: 14; cdr3_aa: CATSRGLVYNEQFF
v_call: TRBV12-5; j_call: TRBJ2-1; cdr3_length: 15; cdr3_aa: CASGFSLASDNEQFF
v_call: TRBV3-1; j_call: TRBJ2-7; cdr3_length: 15; cdr3_aa: CASSQEPSGAYEQYF
v_call: TRBV9; j_call: TRBJ1-1; cdr3_length: 13; cdr3_aa: CASSRDRDGEAFF
v_call: TRBV29-1; j_call: TRBJ2-7; cdr3_length: 17; cdr3_aa: CSVEARQGPLPSYEQYF
v_call: TRBV3-1; j_call: TRBJ2-7; cdr3_length: 15; cdr3_aa: CASSQALGYAYEQYF
v_call: TRBV7-2; j_call: TRBJ2-5; cdr3_length: 16; cdr3_aa: CASSLGQGPMVETQYF
v_call: TRBV4-1; j_call: TRBJ2-2; cdr3_length: 16; cdr3_aa: CASSQEASGGRGELFF
v_call: TRBV4-1; j_call: TRBJ2-4; cdr3_length: 17; cdr3_aa: CASSQLAGFLAKNIQYF
v_call: TRBV14; j_call: TRBJ2-4; cdr3_length: 15; cdr3_aa: CASSYAGDYLGIQYF
v_call: TRBV29-1; j_call: TRBJ2-5; cdr3_length: 8; cdr3_aa: CSAPPQYF
v_call: TRBV7-6; j_call: TRBJ2-2; cdr3_length: 15; cdr3_aa: CASSTDRGFTGELFF
v_call: TRBV3-1; j_call: TRBJ1-1; cdr3_length: 16; cdr3_aa: CASSHSRLGGNTEAFF
v_call: TRBV5-1; j_call: TRBJ1-1; cdr3_length: 13; cdr3_aa: CASSLRSPGRAFF
v_call: TRBV20-1; j_call: TRBJ1-5; cdr3_length: 17; cdr3_aa: CSASPDVGGNSNQPQHF
v_call: TRBV24-1; j_call: TRBJ2-7; cdr3_length: 14; cdr3_aa: CATSETGAFGGQYF
v_call: TRBV4-1; j_call: TRBJ1-2; cdr3_length: 16; cdr3_aa: CASSQDPGTANYGYTF
v_call: TRBV3-1; j_call: TRBJ1-6; cdr3_length: 19; cdr3_aa: CASSRTGTSSSSYNSPLHF
v_call: TRBV7-8; j_call: TRBJ2-1; cdr3_length: 11; cdr3_aa: CASSSPNEQFF
v_call: TRBV6-1; j_call: TRBJ1-1; cdr3_length: 13; cdr3_aa: CASKGQGGTEAFF
v_call: TRBV7-9; j_call: TRBJ1-2; cdr3_length: 12; cdr3_aa: CASSFEQKGSTF
v_call: TRBV29-1; j_call: TRBJ1-2; cdr3_length: 9; cdr3_aa: CSVKEGYTF
v_call: TRBV3-1; j_call: TRBJ1-1; cdr3_length: 13; cdr3_aa: CASSPQLNTEAFF
v_call: TRBV7-9; j_call: TRBJ2-5; cdr3_length: 15; cdr3_aa: CASSQDRTVPETQYF
v_call: TRBV7-9; j_call: TRBJ1-1; cdr3_length: 16; cdr3_aa: CASSLRAGAANTEAFF
v_call: TRBV27; j_call: TRBJ1-2; cdr3_length: 14; cdr3_aa: CASSLTGSFYGYTF
v_call: TRBV12-3/TRBV12-4; j_call: TRBJ1-3; cdr3_length: 14; cdr3_aa: CASSFDGGMNTIYF
v_call: TRBV5-1; j_call: TRBJ2-7; cdr3_length: 15; cdr3_aa: CASSLVGQSSYEQYF
v_call: TRBV12-5; j_call: TRBJ1-1; cdr3_length: 13; cdr3_aa: CASGTSGRTEAFF
v_call: TRBV12-3/TRBV12-4; j_call: TRBJ1-5; cdr3_length: 15; cdr3_aa: CASSFVMSHNQPQHF
v_call: TRBV20-1; j_call: TRBJ1-2; cdr3_length: 16; cdr3_aa: CSARRPGQQLNYGYTF
v_call: TRBV9; j_call: TRBJ1-3; cdr3_length: 16; cdr3_aa: CASSVDPFSSGNTIYF
v_call: TRBV7-2; j_call: TRBJ2-6; cdr3_length: 17; cdr3_aa: CASSARRDFSGANVLTF
v_call: TRBV15; j_call: TRBJ1-1; cdr3_length: 13; cdr3_aa: CATSPEAETEAFF
v_call: TRBV3-1; j_call: TRBJ1-4; cdr3_length: 13; cdr3_aa: CASSQGRDEKLFF
v_call: TRBV7-6; j_call: TRBJ2-2; cdr3_length: 13; cdr3_aa: CASSLAGAGELFF
v_call: TRBV29-1; j_call: TRBJ2-3; cdr3_length: 14; cdr3_aa: CSVDVAGDRYTQYF
v_call: TRBV5-1; j_call: TRBJ2-7; cdr3_length: 14; cdr3_aa: CASSSTGSRAEQYF
v_call: TRBV5-1; j_call: TRBJ2-1; cdr3_length: 14; cdr3_aa: CASSSGGPYNEQFF
v_call: TRBV29-1; j_call: TRBJ1-4; cdr3_length: 12; cdr3_aa: CSVTGSDEKLFF
v_call: TRBV30; j_call: TRBJ1-1; cdr3_length: 11; cdr3_aa: CAWSVGSKAFF
v_call: TRBV2; j_call: TRBJ2-3; cdr3_length: 15; cdr3_aa: CASGPQGLFTDTQYF
v_call: TRBV2; j_call: TRBJ2-3; cdr3_length: 14; cdr3_aa: CASSEMGSTDTQYF
v_call: TRBV5-1; j_call: TRBJ2-4; cdr3_length: 14; cdr3_aa: CASSVTVGGNIQYF
v_call: TRBV20-1; j_call: TRBJ2-7; cdr3_length: 13; cdr3_aa: CSARDLRVHEQYF
v_call: TRBV2; j_call: TRBJ2-5; cdr3_length: 14; cdr3_aa: CASTKQQKEETQYF
v_call: TRBV19; j_call: TRBJ2-6; cdr3_length: 16; cdr3_aa: CASSKRTDSGANVLTF
v_call: TRBV20-1; j_call: TRBJ2-5; cdr3_length: 16; cdr3_aa: CSARDPRGQRGETQYF